This T cell receptor (beta chain) was sequenced in a study of blood T cell repertoires in COVID-19. Study in general: Samples representing acute and convalescent COVID-19 were sourced from the United States, Italy and Spain. PBMCs, B-cell-depleted T cells, or T cells provided the cDNA or gDNA that made up the material.

In the original workflow: Cell counts per sample came from amplifying reference gene primers. Sequencing used immunoSEQ multiplex PCR; TCRdb keeps in-frame clones, though not all of them. The V and J calls and the clone size are those of that table, but D and trimming were determined from the DNA. This table holds fewer than 600,000 clones, 89% found once. This receptor was identified in a man in his late teens or twenties with COVID-19, enrolled during active disease. Material for sequencing was peripheral blood.

CDR3 loop: CASSVAGGGGDTQYF. DNA of the CDR3: TGTGCCAGCAGCGTGGCGGGAGGCGGGGGAGATACGCAGTATTTT. This rearrangement joins TRBV9 to TRBJ2-3; 8 nucleotides line up with TRBD2. Germline CDR1 SGDLS, CDR2 YYNGEE. V shed 2 bases and J 5 bases; nucleotides not matched to a gene: 7. CDR3 length: 15 amino acids.